A selection of T cell receptor beta chains follows, all from one sample in a study of T cells in Graves' hyperthyroidism and ophthalmopathy. MiXCR was run by TCRdb on the multiplex PCR reads, yielding one entry per CDR3 protein. This sample has 500,000 to 550,000 distinct CDR3 sequences, with roughly 20% found just once. The material sequenced was blood. Source of these receptors: a man aged 18 to 30 with Graves' hyperthyroidism. Both conserved end residues are part of each CDR3. D genes are given only for firm matches. Size tells how often a clone was seen (once, few, many) or the class of an expanded clone, and some rows leave it out.

j_call,d_call,clone_size,v_call,cdr3_aa,cdr3_nt
TRBJ1-2,-,many,TRBV30,CAWSVLSMAGYTF,TGTGCCTGGAGTGTACTATCTATGGCTGGCTACACCTTC
TRBJ2-5,TRBD2,few,TRBV30,CAWGLAGGRSQETQYF,TGTGCCTGGGGACTAGCGGGGGGGCGTTCCCAAGAGACCCAGTACTTC
TRBJ1-2,-,many,TRBV29-1,CSVEGVYGYTF,TGCAGCGTTGAAGGGGTCTATGGCTACACCTTC
TRBJ1-2,-,many,TRBV12-3/TRBV12-4,CASTNWPGLREDGYTF,TGTGCCAGCACCAACTGGCCAGGGCTGAGGGAGGATGGCTACACCTTC
TRBJ2-7,-,few,TRBV12-3/TRBV12-4,CASTPREASYEQYF,TGTGCCAGCACCCCGAGGGAGGCGAGCTACGAGCAGTACTTC
TRBJ1-1,-,few,TRBV3-1,CASSPVSQGIFAEAFF,TGTGCCAGCAGCCCCGTATCCCAGGGGATCTTCGCTGAAGCTTTCTTT
TRBJ2-7,-,-,TRBV25-1,CASSLLSGLTYEQCF,TGTGCCAGCAGCTTGCTTTCGGGCCTGACCTACGAGCAGTGCTTC
TRBJ2-7,-,many,TRBV5-1,CASSLTAGSYEQYF,TGCGCCAGCAGCTTGACGGCGGGGTCCTACGAGCAGTACTTC
TRBJ2-7,-,few,TRBV19,CASSIFSGPQGGEQYF,TGTGCCAGTAGTATATTTTCGGGGCCTCAGGGAGGCGAGCAGTACTTC
TRBJ2-7,TRBD1,-,TRBV6-1,CASQATGGYEQYF,TGTGCCAGCCAGGCGACAGGGGGGTACGAGCAGTACTTC
TRBJ2-2,-,few,TRBV2,CASSGWGWGTGELFF,TGTGCCAGCAGTGGTTGGGGATGGGGCACCGGGGAGCTGTTTTTT
TRBJ2-7,TRBD1,-,TRBV6-5,CASSYTGQGYEQYF,TGTGCCAGCAGTTACACGGGACAGGGCTACGAGCAGTACTTC
TRBJ1-1,-,-,TRBV18,CASSPETLNTEAFF,TGTGCCAGCTCACCTGAAACCCTGAACACTGAAGCTTTCTTT